This TCR beta chain was retrieved from a study of human T cells and chemical hapten exposure. Turning to the study itself: Patients were given diphenylcyclopropenone on the scalp weekly across the roughly 25-week study. Whole-study findings and limits: Donors had alopecia, so their immune response may differ from healthy people's.

This CDR3 region has 14 residues. Trimming cost V 0 bases and J 4 bases, with 8 bases left between them. Germline V gene data show CDR1 as LGHDT and CDR2 as YNNKEL (reference sequence). Specified time point: patch test 2, 6 weeks after DPC sensitization. The treatment: therapeutic diphenylcyclopropenone sensitization with weekly scalp DPC. Using its own MiXCR run on the RACE reads, TCRdb lists one record per CDR3 protein. Of a few hundred thousand distinct CDR3 sequences detected, 6% to 7% appear once; the ten largest clones hold 4.5% to 6%. This clonotype was seen a few times. The antigen is undetermined.

The TCR comes from a young woman with alopecia areata. Some clones in this sample may be carry-over from other donors' samples. The V gene is TRBV3-1, the J gene TRBJ2-3, with D uncertain. Sequencing used whole blood, obtained in connection with sensitization to the hapten diphenylcyclopropenone (DPC). The CDR3 DNA reads TGTGCCAGCAGCCAAGACGGAAGACCAGATACGCAGTATTTT. As protein: CASSQDGRPDTQYF.